This paragraph reports one T cell receptor beta chain. The sample of blood was obtained at first hyperthyroidism diagnosis (before any ophthalmopathy symptoms). Fresh peripheral blood, more than 8 ml of it, supplied the PBMCs. This CDR3 region has 14 residues. Looked up from germline, CDR1 is MGHDK and CDR2 is SYGVNS. The trim removed 7 bases at V and 4 bases at J, leaving 5 bases unmatched. Researchers took RNA transcripts and amplified the TCR beta CDR3 regions from them. A first-round RT-PCR of the TCR CDR3 used the HTBI primer set. TCRdb fed the multiplex PCR reads into MiXCR, producing one record per CDR3 protein. The profile shows around 250,000 distinct CDR3 sequences, just over 14% of them singletons. This entry is derived from a study of T cells in Graves' hyperthyroidism and ophthalmopathy. Study-level information: Before any treatment, at initial diagnosis, peripheral blood was collected.

The sequencing sample was made of blood. The origin of this receptor is a middle-aged woman with Graves' hyperthyroidism that later progressed to Graves' ophthalmopathy. This chain joins TRBV25-1 and TRBJ1-5, with 9 nucleotides matching TRBD1. The CDR3: CASMGTGTNQPQHF. CDR3 bases: TGTGCCAGCATGGGGACAGGGACTAATCAGCCCCAGCATTTT.